Given below is one T cell receptor (beta chain) in context. Its antigen is not yet known. Per-nucleotide qualities are absent, and no much larger clonotype sits a single base away. For sequencing of the TCRbeta CDR3 region, genomic DNA was extracted from the sorted cells. The immunoSEQ Assay was used to sequence the TCRbeta CDR3 regions. TCRdb took over this immuneACCESS table, retaining in-frame rearrangements with V and J assigned. Such tables are incomplete; in checked studies, under half of the missing clones stem from an unresolved V gene, and the remainder is unexplained. This sample lists tens of thousands of clones; roughly 80% were detected once. The ten largest clones add up to 20% of the sample. The CDR3 has 16 amino acids, counting the end cysteine and phenylalanine. CDR3 DNA is the only sequence kept; it has 48 bases, read in frame from the first base. The CDR1 and CDR2 encoded by the germline V gene are SGHRS and YFSETQ. Trimming at the junction amounts to 1 base on V and 2 bases on J, and the germline ends lie 12 bases apart.

Patients with a history of autoimmune disease or receiving systemic immunosuppression were excluded from the trial. In every dose cohort, peripheral blood was drawn for TCR sequencing at baseline, cycle 4 day 1, and cycle 7 day 1. Samples came from an open-label, multicenter, first-in-human phase I dose-escalation trial of ivuxolimab. Adults with locally advanced or metastatic head and neck squamous cell, hepatocellular, melanoma or renal cell carcinoma were enrolled in the trial. CD4+ and CD8+ T cells were sorted separately from peripheral blood before TCR sequencing. This sample was taken from a study of OX40 agonist ivuxolimab in advanced cancers. For the study in its entirety: Ivuxolimab was an agonistic, fully human IgG2 monoclonal antibody directed against OX40 (CD134), a costimulatory receptor. Intravenous ivuxolimab was administered to patients every 2 weeks at six dose levels: 0.01, 0.1, 0.3, 1.5, 3 and 10 mg/kg. Of the approximately 53 patients in dose escalation, around 19 had hepatocellular carcinoma, approximately 15 had melanoma, 9 had renal cell carcinoma and 9 had head and neck cancer. The dose-escalation cohort was over 70% male with a mean age of approximately 60 years, ranging from about 23 to 85. Prior anti-PD-1, anti-PD-L1 or anti-CTLA-4 therapy was permitted, and approximately 40% of dose-escalation patients had received checkpoint inhibitors. Partial responses occurred in three dose-escalation patients, of whom one had hepatocellular carcinoma and two had cutaneous melanoma. The point of sequencing TCRbeta in the periphery was to test whether ivuxolimab changed TCR sequence diversity and drove clonal T-cell expansion. The monotherapy dose-escalation portion (N ≈ 50 patients) of the phase I ivuxolimab trial is reported in the paper. Broad study findings and their caveats: After ivuxolimab, expanded clones were on average more numerous among CD8+ T cells than among CD4+ T cells. Which antigens the clonally expanded peripheral T cells were specific for was not determined. At doses from 0.1 to 3.0 mg/kg, clonal expansion was seen in both CD4+ and CD8+ blood T cells between baseline and week 6. Partial responders in the 0.1-3.0 mg/kg groups had among the lowest normalized peripheral clonal expansion, especially among CD8+ T cells. Low levels of normalized T-cell clonal expansion were also seen in some nonresponding patients.

The source was CD4+ or CD8+ T cells sorted from blood, collected in a trial of the OX40 agonist ivuxolimab. Here the chain combines TRBV5-1 and TRBJ1-4; the D gene is not confidently resolved. The sequence came from an adult with an advanced solid tumor such as melanoma, head and neck, liver or kidney cancer. The CDR3: CASSLNGLLTNEKLFF. The nucleotide sequence is TGCGCCAGCAGCTTGAACGGACTCCTGACTAATGAAAAACTGTTTTTT. Reference TRBV5-1 and TRBJ1-4 proteins supply the regions before and after the CDR3; the full variable domain is: KAGVTQTPRYLIKTRGQQVTLSCSPISGHRSVSWYQQTPGQGLQFLFEYFSETQRNKGNFPGRFSGRQFSNSRSEMNVSTLELGDSALYLCASSLNGLLTNEKLFFGSGTQLSVL.